Below, 8 T cell receptor beta chains from the same sample are listed, as sequenced in a study of OX40 agonist ivuxolimab in advanced cancers. Only in-frame clones appear in the TCRdb table, and some are missing; sequencing was by immunoSEQ multiplex PCR. The table shows 65,000 to 75,000 clones, with 80% to 95% occurring only once. The sequenced sample was CD4+ or CD8+ T cells sorted from blood, obtained in a trial of the OX40 agonist ivuxolimab. The receptors here all came from an adult with an advanced solid tumor such as melanoma, head and neck, liver or kidney cancer.

This chain's CDR3 is CASRKEGRAEETQYF. CDR3 nucleotide sequence: TGCGCCAGCAGAAAAGAAGGGCGGGCAGAAGAGACCCAGTACTTC. The genes are TRBV5-1 and TRBJ2-5, with D possibly matching TRBD2 (5 bases). Germline V CDR1 and CDR2: SGHRS, YFSETQ. The ends were cut back, 5 bases at V and 3 bases at J, with 17 bases in the middle. The CDR3 has 15 amino acids.

A word on this clone: Other DNA sequences in the same sample also yield this CDR3. The V call is TRBV6-5, the J call TRBJ2-3; perhaps D is TRBD1 or TRBD2 (5 bases each). Germline assignment: CDR1 MNHEY and CDR2 SVGAGI. CDR3 size: 11 residues. Trimming took 6 bases from V and 5 from J, leaving 6 bases between them. CDR3 in DNA: TGTGCCAGCAGGAGGGGAGATACGCAGTATTTT. Residues: CASRRGDTQYF.

This chain joins TRBV5-1 and TRBJ2-2, with D unclear. The CDR3 runs 12 residues. Trimming left V 0 bases short and J 6 bases short, with 3 bases between. Germline lookup yields CDR1 SGHRS and CDR2 YFSETQ. The CDR3 nucleotides read TGCGCCAGCAGCTTGGGGGCCGGGGAGCTGTTTTTT. Translation: CASSLGAGELFF.

V is TRBV29-1 and J is TRBJ1-1; tentative D call: TRBD1 (5 bases). The V end was cut by 4 bases, the J end by 7 bases, with 16 bases between. The germline gives CDR1 SQVTM, CDR2 ANQGSEA. The CDR3 spans 13 residues. The CDR3 region has the DNA TGCAGCGTTGCTACCGGGACGGAGGTTGAAGCTTTCTTT. Protein: CSVATGTEVEAFF.

This clone appeared a single time. The gene calls are TRBV11-3 and TRBJ1-4, with TRBD1 matching 7 bases. The trim removed 2 bases at V and 2 bases at J, leaving 2 bases unmatched. This CDR3 has 15 amino acids. Germline CDR1 and CDR2: SGHNT and YENEEA. CDR3 DNA sequence: TGTGCCAGCAGCTTAAGGGGGCAGACTAATGAAAAACTGTTTTTT. Protein product: CASSLRGQTNEKLFF.

The gene calls are TRBV27 and TRBJ1-1; 7 bases fit TRBD1. J lost 4 bases, V lost 5 bases, and 13 bases had no gene match. The V gene's germline CDR1 is MNHEY and CDR2 SMNVEV (reference sequence). This CDR3 spans 16 amino acids. In DNA, the CDR3 is TGTGCCAGCAGTCCGTACAGGGGTAGCAGGCTCACTGAAGCTTTCTTT. Its translation: CASSPYRGSRLTEAFF.

V gene TRBV10-3 combines with J gene TRBJ2-2, with TRBD2 identical over 13 bases. The CDR3 runs 16 residues. Germline V gene lookup returns CDR1 ENHRY and CDR2 SYGVKD. V shed 4 bases, J shed 6 bases, and the junction held 5 bases outside the gene matches. This chain's CDR3 is CAISGTSGSVPGELFF. The CDR3 region has the DNA TGTGCCATCAGTGGGACTAGCGGGAGTGTGCCCGGGGAGCTGTTTTTT.

The V gene is TRBV5-6, the J gene TRBJ1-4; no clear D gene. The CDR3 spans 14 residues. The germline V gene has CDR1 SGHDT and CDR2 YYEEEE. Trimming removed 4 bases from V and 4 bases from J, with 11 bases in between. The CDR3, as DNA: TGTGCCAGCAGCCCCGGACGGAATAATGAAAAACTGTTTTTT. Its protein is CASSPGRNNEKLFF. Filled out from reference TRBV5-6 and TRBJ1-4, the complete variable domain reads DAGVTQSPTHLIKTRGQQVTLRCSPKSGHDTVSWYQQALGQGPQFIFQYYEEEERQRGNFPDRFSGHQFPNYSSELNVNALLLGDSALYLCASSPGRNNEKLFFGSGTQLSVL.